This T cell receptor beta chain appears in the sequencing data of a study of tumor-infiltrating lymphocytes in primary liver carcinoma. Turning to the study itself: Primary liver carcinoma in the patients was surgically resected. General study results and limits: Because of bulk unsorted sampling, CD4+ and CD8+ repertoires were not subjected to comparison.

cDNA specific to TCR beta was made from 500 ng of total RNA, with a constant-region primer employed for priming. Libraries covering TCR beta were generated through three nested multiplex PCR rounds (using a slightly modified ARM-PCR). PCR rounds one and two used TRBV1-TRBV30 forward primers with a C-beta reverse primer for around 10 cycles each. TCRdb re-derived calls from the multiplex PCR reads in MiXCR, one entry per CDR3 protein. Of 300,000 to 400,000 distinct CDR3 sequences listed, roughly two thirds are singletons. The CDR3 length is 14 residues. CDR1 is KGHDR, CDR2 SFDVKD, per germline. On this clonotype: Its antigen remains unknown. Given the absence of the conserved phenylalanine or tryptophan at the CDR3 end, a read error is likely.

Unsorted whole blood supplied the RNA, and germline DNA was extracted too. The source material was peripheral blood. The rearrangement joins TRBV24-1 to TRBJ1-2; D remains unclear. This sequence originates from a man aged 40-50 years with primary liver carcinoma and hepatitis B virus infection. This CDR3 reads CATGLSGANYCYTS. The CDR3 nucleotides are TGTGCCACCGGATTATCGGGAGCTAACTATTGCTACACCTCC.